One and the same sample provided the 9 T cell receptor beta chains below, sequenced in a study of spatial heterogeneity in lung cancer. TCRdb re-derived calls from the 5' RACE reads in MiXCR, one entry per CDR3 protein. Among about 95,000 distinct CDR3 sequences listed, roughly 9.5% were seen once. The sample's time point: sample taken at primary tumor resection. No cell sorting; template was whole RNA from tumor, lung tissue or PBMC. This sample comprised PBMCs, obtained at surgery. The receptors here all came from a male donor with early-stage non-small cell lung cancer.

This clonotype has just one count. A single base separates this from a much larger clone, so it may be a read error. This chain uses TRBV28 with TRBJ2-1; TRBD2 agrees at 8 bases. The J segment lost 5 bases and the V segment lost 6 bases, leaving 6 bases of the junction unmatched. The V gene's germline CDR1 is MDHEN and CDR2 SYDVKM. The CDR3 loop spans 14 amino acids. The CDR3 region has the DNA TGTGCCAGCAGAACTAGCGGCATCCACAATGAGCAGTTCTTC. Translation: CASRTSGIHNEQFF.

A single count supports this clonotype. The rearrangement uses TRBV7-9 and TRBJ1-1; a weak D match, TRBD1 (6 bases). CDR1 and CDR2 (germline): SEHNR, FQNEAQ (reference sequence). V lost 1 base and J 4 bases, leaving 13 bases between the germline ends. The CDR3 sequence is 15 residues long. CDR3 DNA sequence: TGTGCCAGCAGCTTAGATGGCAGGGGTGGCACTGAAGCTTTCTTT. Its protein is CASSLDGRGGTEAFF.

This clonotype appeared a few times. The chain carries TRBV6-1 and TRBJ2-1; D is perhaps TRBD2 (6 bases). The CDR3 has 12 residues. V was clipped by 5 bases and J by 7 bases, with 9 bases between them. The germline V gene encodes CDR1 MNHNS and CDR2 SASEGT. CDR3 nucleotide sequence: TGTGCCAGCAGTTTCAGCGGGAATGAGCAGTTCTTC. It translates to CASSFSGNEQFF.

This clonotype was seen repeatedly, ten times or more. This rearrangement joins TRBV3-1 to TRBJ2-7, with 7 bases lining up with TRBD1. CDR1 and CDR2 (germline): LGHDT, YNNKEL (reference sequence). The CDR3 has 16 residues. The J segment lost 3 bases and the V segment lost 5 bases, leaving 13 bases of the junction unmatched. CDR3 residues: CASSEQLPGGVYEQYF. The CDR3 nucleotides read TGTGCCAGCAGCGAACAACTACCAGGGGGTGTCTACGAGCAGTACTTC.

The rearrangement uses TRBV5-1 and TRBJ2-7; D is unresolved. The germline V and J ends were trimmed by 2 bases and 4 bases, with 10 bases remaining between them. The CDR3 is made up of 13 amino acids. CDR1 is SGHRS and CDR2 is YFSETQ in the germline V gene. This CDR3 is CASSFSPEYEQYF. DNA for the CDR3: TGCGCCAGCAGCTTTTCCCCGGAGTACGAGCAGTACTTC.

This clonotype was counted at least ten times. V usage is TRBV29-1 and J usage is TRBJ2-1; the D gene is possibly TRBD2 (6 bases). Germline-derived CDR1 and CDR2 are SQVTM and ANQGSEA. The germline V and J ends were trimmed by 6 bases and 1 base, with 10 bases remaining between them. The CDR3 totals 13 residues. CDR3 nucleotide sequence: TGCAGCGTCCGGAGGGGTTCCTACAATGAGCAGTTCTTC. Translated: CSVRRGSYNEQFF.

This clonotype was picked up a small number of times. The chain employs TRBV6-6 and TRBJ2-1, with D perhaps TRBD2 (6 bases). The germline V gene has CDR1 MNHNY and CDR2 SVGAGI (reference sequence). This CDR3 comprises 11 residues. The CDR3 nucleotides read TGTGCTTGCGGGGCCTACAATGAGCAGTTCTTC. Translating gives CACGAYNEQFF.

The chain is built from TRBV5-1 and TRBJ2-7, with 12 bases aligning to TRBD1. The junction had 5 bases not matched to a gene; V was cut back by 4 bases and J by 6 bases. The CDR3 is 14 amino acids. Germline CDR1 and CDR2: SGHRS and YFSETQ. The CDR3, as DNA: TGCGCCAGCAGCCCCGGGACAGGGGGCGGCGAGCAGTACTTC. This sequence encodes CASSPGTGGGEQYF.

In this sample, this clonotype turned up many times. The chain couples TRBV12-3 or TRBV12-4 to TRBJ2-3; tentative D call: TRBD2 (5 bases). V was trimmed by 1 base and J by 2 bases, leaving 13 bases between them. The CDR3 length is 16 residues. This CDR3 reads CASSLVRAADTDTQYF. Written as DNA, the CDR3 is TGTGCCAGCAGTTTAGTGAGGGCTGCGGACACAGATACGCAGTATTTT.